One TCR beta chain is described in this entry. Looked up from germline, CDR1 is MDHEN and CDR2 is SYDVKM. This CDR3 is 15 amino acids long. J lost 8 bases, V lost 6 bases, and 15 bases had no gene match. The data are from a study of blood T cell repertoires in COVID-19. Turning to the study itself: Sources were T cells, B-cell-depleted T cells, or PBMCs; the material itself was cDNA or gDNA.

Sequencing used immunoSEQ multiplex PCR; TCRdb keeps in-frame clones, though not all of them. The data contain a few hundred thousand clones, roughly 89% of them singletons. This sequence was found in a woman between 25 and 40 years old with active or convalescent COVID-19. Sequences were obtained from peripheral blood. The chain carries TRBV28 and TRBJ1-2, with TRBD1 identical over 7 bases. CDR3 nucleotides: TGTGCCAGCAGCTATACAGGGGCCAATGAGGAGGGCTACACCTTC. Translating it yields CASSYTGANEEGYTF.